The clone carrying this T cell receptor beta chain showed up just a few times. There are 14 residues in the CDR3. CDR1 and CDR2 from the germline V gene are SQVTM and ANQGSEA. The germline V and J ends were trimmed by 4 bases and 2 bases, with 15 bases remaining between them. This specimen belongs to a study of type 1 regulatory T cells. Study as a whole: T-allo10 is a Tr1-enriched, alloantigen-specific CD4 T cell product made in vitro.

TCRdb re-derived calls from the reads in MiXCR, one entry per CDR3 protein. The sample lists about 18,000 distinct CDR3 sequences, roughly 10% occurring once. The gene calls are TRBV29-1 and TRBJ2-7; tentatively, D is TRBD1 or TRBD2 (5 bases each). The receptor comes from a human donor in good health. Material: CD4+ T cells, either the whole sample or a sorted fraction (not recorded which). CDR3 region: CSVVPGTATYEQYF. CDR3 DNA: TGCAGCGTTGTCCCCGGGACCGCAACCTACGAGCAGTACTTC.